These 28 T cell receptor beta chains were all obtained from the same sample, sequenced in a study of technical replicates of blood from several donors. TCRdb keeps only in-frame clones here, not all; method: immunoSEQ multiplex PCR. The sample has some 80,000 clones, about 81% seen once. Specimen: PBMCs. These TCRs come from a human donor in good health. Some clones in this sample may be carry-over from other donors' samples.

The V call is TRBV2, the J call TRBJ2-1; 8 nucleotides match TRBD2. The V gene's germline CDR1 is SNHLY and CDR2 FYNNEI. The J segment lost 9 bases and the V segment lost 5 bases, leaving 3 bases of the junction unmatched. This CDR3 spans 12 amino acids. As DNA, the CDR3 is TGTGCCAGCAGTAGGACTAGCTCTGAGCAGTTCTTC. This encodes CASSRTSSEQFF. Together with reference TRBV2 and TRBJ2-1, the CDR3 gives the full variable domain: EPEVTQTPSHQVTQMGQEVILRCVPISNHLYFYWYRQILGQKVEFLVSFYNNEISEKSEIFDDQFSVERPDGSNFTLKIRSTKLEDSAMYFCASSRTSSEQFFGPGTRLTVL.

The chain has TRBV27 and TRBJ2-7; a possible D gene is TRBD1 (5 bases). This CDR3 has 14 amino acids. Germline V lookup: CDR1 MNHEY, CDR2 SMNVEV (reference sequence). Deletions cut 3 bases from V and 5 bases from J, with 14 bases between. Written as DNA, the CDR3 is TGTGCCAGCAGTTTGGCCAGGGTGAAGGACGAGCAGTACTTC. Its translation: CASSLARVKDEQYF.

The rearrangement uses TRBV30 and TRBJ2-2; 14 positions match TRBD2. The V segment lost 1 base and the J segment 5 bases; nucleotides outside the gene matches: 6. The CDR3 totals 17 residues. Germline V gives CDR1 GTSNPN, CDR2 SVGIG (reference sequence). CDR3 residues: CAWSEGLAGVGTGELFF. The CDR3 nucleotides are TGTGCCTGGAGTGAGGGACTAGCGGGAGTAGGTACCGGGGAGCTGTTTTTT. Complete variable domain (other parts from reference TRBV30 and TRBJ2-2): SQTIHQWPATLVQPVGSPLSLECTVEGTSNPNLYWYRQAAGRGLQLLFYSVGIGQISSEVPQNLSASRPQDRQFILSSKKLLLSDSGFYLCAWSEGLAGVGTGELFFGEGSRLTVL.

The chain couples TRBV27 to TRBJ2-5; TRBD1 might be the D (7 bases). The CDR3 is made up of 16 amino acids. Germline CDR1 reads MNHEY; CDR2 reads SMNVEV (reference sequence). Trimming removed 8 bases at V and 5 bases at J, with 24 bases between. The chain's CDR3 is CASSFGWQGGVETQYF. CDR3 sequence (DNA): TGTGCCAGCTCCTTTGGGTGGCAGGGGGGAGTGGAGACCCAGTACTTC.

The chain combines TRBV9 with TRBJ2-7, with TRBD2 matching 8 bases. The germline CDR1 and CDR2 sequences are SGDLS and YYNGEE. After removal of 0 bases from V and 2 bases from J, the junction contained 4 bases not matched to a gene. This CDR3 has 15 residues. The CDR3 loop is CASSVASGPTYEQYF. The CDR3 nucleotides are TGTGCCAGCAGCGTAGCTAGCGGGCCTACCTACGAGCAGTACTTC.

In this sample, this clone turned up a few times. The J gene is TRBJ1-2, the V gene TRBV30; D ambiguous. Trimming pared 0 bases from V and 6 bases from J, leaving 11 bases between. Germline V gene lookup returns CDR1 GTSNPN and CDR2 SVGIG (reference sequence). The CDR3 runs 13 residues. For the CDR3, the DNA is TGTGCCTGGAGTGTACGGGGATGGGATGGCTACACCTTC. This sequence encodes CAWSVRGWDGYTF.

This chain links TRBV7-2 with TRBJ2-3; D possibly corresponds to TRBD2 (6 bases). Per germline, CDR1 SGHTA and CDR2 FQGNSA. Between the trimmed V and J ends, which lost 5 bases and 9 bases, there was a span of 12 bases. This CDR3 region has 12 residues. The DNA of the CDR3 is TGTGCCAGCAGCCGGGGGACGGGCACGCAGTATTTT. It translates to CASSRGTGTQYF.

V is TRBV30 and J is TRBJ1-5; no clear D. This CDR3 comprises 14 residues. Per germline, CDR1 GTSNPN and CDR2 SVGIG (reference sequence). The V gene lost 5 bases and the J gene lost 2 bases, with 13 bases spanning the gap. This chain's CDR3 is CAWSRHWGNQPQHF. As DNA, the CDR3 is TGTGCCTGGTCCAGACATTGGGGCAATCAGCCCCAGCATTTT.

The V and J genes are TRBV7-9 and TRBJ2-3, with 9 bases matching TRBD1. The CDR3 loop spans 16 amino acids. The trim removed 5 bases at V and 0 bases at J, leaving 6 bases unmatched. From germline, CDR1 is SEHNR and CDR2 FQNEAQ (reference sequence). This chain's CDR3 is CASSKGDRDSTDTQYF. The CDR3 region has the DNA TGTGCCAGCAGCAAAGGGGACAGGGATAGCACAGATACGCAGTATTTT.

The J gene is TRBJ2-6, the V gene TRBV29-1; possibly TRBD2 for D (5 bases). CDR1 SQVTM and CDR2 ANQGSEA come from the germline V gene. V gave up 4 bases and J gave up 3 bases, with 7 bases separating them. CDR3 length: 13 residues. The chain's CDR3 is CSVGTDGANVLTF. The CDR3 region has the DNA TGCAGCGTTGGGACTGATGGGGCCAACGTCCTGACTTTC.

The chain combines TRBV12-5 with TRBJ1-3, with D tentatively TRBD1 (5 bases). This CDR3 has 17 residues. Per the germline V gene, CDR1 is LGHNT and CDR2 is FRNRAP. V was trimmed by 4 bases and J by 2 bases, leaving 18 bases between them. The CDR3 loop is CASGYESETVAGNTIYF. CDR3 coding DNA: TGTGCTAGTGGTTACGAATCCGAGACAGTTGCTGGAAACACCATATATTTT.

The rearrangement uses TRBV6-5 and TRBJ1-4; the D gene is possibly TRBD1 (5 bases). In germline, CDR1 is MNHEY, CDR2 SVGAGI. The CDR3 runs to 14 residues. V lost 5 bases and J lost 3, with 10 bases in between. The CDR3 is CASSNGGSNEKLFF. CDR3 sequence (DNA): TGTGCCAGCAGTAACGGGGGGTCTAATGAAAAACTGTTTTTT.

This clone has only one observation. The chain carries TRBV5-1 and TRBJ1-1, with TRBD1 matching over 8 bases. CDR1 SGHRS and CDR2 YFSETQ come from the germline V gene. The CDR3 is 14 amino acids. With V trimmed by 5 bases and J by 5 bases, 8 bases remained unmatched. The CDR3 DNA reads as TGCGCCAGCAGTCCGGGACAGGTTATAACTGAAGCTTTCTTT. Translated, it gives CASSPGQVITEAFF.

The chain joins TRBV12-5 to TRBJ2-5; the D gene is possibly TRBD2 (6 bases). The V gene's germline CDR1 is LGHNT and CDR2 FRNRAP. This CDR3 is 14 amino acids long. Trimming took off 3 bases at V and 3 bases at J, with 11 bases between the two ends. The CDR3 loop is CASGFGGMKETQYF. The CDR3 region has the DNA TGTGCTAGTGGTTTTGGAGGGATGAAAGAGACCCAGTACTTC.

The V gene is TRBV7-2, the J gene TRBJ2-7; 8 bases fit TRBD2. The CDR3 is 15 amino acids. Trimming took 5 bases from V and 3 from J; bases not matched to a gene: 9. Germline CDR1 SGHTA, CDR2 FQGNSA. Here the CDR3 reads CASSPRASGFYEQYF. The CDR3 bases are TGTGCCAGCAGCCCGAGGGCTAGCGGGTTCTACGAGCAGTACTTC.

The chain links TRBV13 to TRBJ2-3; 15 bases are a match to TRBD2. Germline CDR1 and CDR2: PRHDT and FYEKMQ (reference sequence). CDR3 length: 16 residues. J gave up 6 bases and V 5 bases, and 6 bases lay outside the gene matches. Here the CDR3 reads CASSRLGLAGGDTQYF. For the CDR3, the DNA is TGTGCCAGCAGCCGACTAGGACTAGCGGGAGGGGATACGCAGTATTTT.

The chain recombines TRBV9 with TRBJ2-5; TRBD2 matches 7 bases. CDR3 length equals 13 residues. After removal of 3 bases from V and 5 bases from J, the junction contained 4 bases not matched to a gene. Per the germline V gene, CDR1 is SGDLS and CDR2 is YYNGEE. The CDR3, as DNA: TGTGCCAGCAGCGGGGCCGGGGGGGAGACCCAGTACTTC. Protein: CASSGAGGETQYF.

This chain links TRBV7-3 with TRBJ2-3; 10 bases are a match to TRBD1. Germline CDR1 is SGHTA and CDR2 is FQGTGA. This CDR3 region has 15 residues. Germline trimming cut 1 base from V and 4 bases from J; bases unmatched to any gene: 2. Here the CDR3 reads CASSLKGQGSDTQYF. CDR3 nucleotide sequence: TGTGCCAGCAGCTTAAAGGGACAGGGGTCAGATACGCAGTATTTT.

The chain is built from TRBV12-1 and TRBJ2-4; the table's D call, TRBD2, has no DNA check behind it. TRBV12-1 is recorded as a pseudogene. The CDR3 contains 19 residues. The CDR3 loop reads CASSLTRSRGMRAKNIQYF. The CDR3, as DNA: TGTGCCAGCAGCCTCACCCGGTCCCGGGGGATGCGGGCCAAAAACATTCAGTACTTC.

This clone was picked up a small number of times. This sequence joins TRBV5-6 and TRBJ2-1; a possible D gene is TRBD2 (5 bases). Germline values: CDR1 SGHDT, CDR2 YYEEEE. The CDR3 loop spans 14 amino acids. Trimming pared 1 base from V and 3 bases from J, leaving 8 bases between. Here the CDR3 DNA reads TGTGCCAGCAGCTTGAGGAGGAACTACAATGAGCAGTTCTTC. Its protein product is CASSLRRNYNEQFF.

V gene TRBV14 combines with J gene TRBJ2-5; the D gene is possibly TRBD2 (6 bases). The germline V gene has CDR1 SGHDN and CDR2 FVKESK. V was trimmed by 4 bases and J by 5 bases, leaving 14 bases between them. The CDR3 is made up of 14 amino acids. The CDR3 DNA reads TGTGCCAGCAGCCCTTTAGCGGTGGGGGAGACCCAGTACTTC. It is translated as CASSPLAVGETQYF.

V and J are TRBV7-2 and TRBJ1-2; 8 nucleotides line up with TRBD1. This CDR3 region has 16 residues. Germline V gene lookup returns CDR1 SGHTA and CDR2 FQGNSA. The J segment lost 3 bases and the V segment lost 7 bases, leaving 13 bases of the junction unmatched. CDR3 sequence: CASNSGGVTPHYGYTF. The CDR3 bases are TGTGCCAGCAACTCAGGGGGCGTCACCCCACACTATGGCTACACCTTC.

This clone came up a few times. This chain joins TRBV28 and TRBJ1-1, with D possibly TRBD1 on 5 matching bases. This CDR3 is built from 13 residues. Per the germline V gene, CDR1 is MDHEN and CDR2 is SYDVKM. V was clipped by 7 bases and J by 0 bases, with 9 bases between them. CDR3 in amino acids: CASTRQLNTEAFF. The CDR3 bases are TGTGCCAGCACCAGACAGCTGAACACTGAAGCTTTCTTT.

The chain is built from TRBV5-4 and TRBJ2-1, with 8 bases identical to TRBD2. The V gene end was trimmed by 1 base and the J gene end by 5 bases; junction bases not matched to a gene: 5. Germline V gives CDR1 SGHNT, CDR2 YYREEE (reference sequence). The CDR3 sequence is 15 residues long. In DNA, the CDR3 is TGTGCCAGCAGCTTGCCCCGAGCGGGGGACAATGAGCAGTTCTTC. As protein: CASSLPRAGDNEQFF.

The genes are TRBV10-1 and TRBJ1-2, with 7 bases matching TRBD1. The germline V gene has CDR1 WNHNN and CDR2 SYGVQD (reference sequence). The junction had 11 bases not matched to a gene; V was cut back by 3 bases and J by 7 bases. There are 15 residues in the CDR3. The CDR3 bases are TGCGCCAGCAGTGATTCTACAGGGGTCGCGTCTGGCTACACCTTC. This translates into CASSDSTGVASGYTF.

The table lists this clone with a count of one. This chain uses TRBV9 with TRBJ2-7; perhaps TRBD1 as D (6 bases). Trimming pared 3 bases from V and 2 bases from J, leaving 12 bases between. This CDR3 region has 14 residues. The germline CDR1 and CDR2 sequences are SGDLS and YYNGEE. The CDR3 region is CASSERDIAYEQYF. Written as DNA, the CDR3 is TGTGCCAGCAGCGAGAGGGACATCGCCTACGAGCAGTACTTC.

As to this clone: No conserved phenylalanine or tryptophan is present at the end of the CDR3, so a read error is the likely explanation. V usage is TRBV30 and J usage is TRBJ2-7; a weak D match, TRBD1 (5 bases). The CDR3 is made up of 12 amino acids. The ends were cut back, 4 bases at V and 0 bases at J, with 7 bases in the middle. The V gene's germline CDR1 is GTSNPN and CDR2 SVGIG (reference sequence). CDR3 amino acids: CAWIGVSYEQYL. CDR3 sequence (DNA): TGTGCCTGGATAGGGGTCTCCTACGAGCAGTACCTC.

In its sample, this clone was seen once. This chain links TRBV18 with TRBJ2-7; 8 bases are a match to TRBD2. The junction had 7 bases not matched to a gene; V was cut back by 0 bases and J by 3 bases. The CDR3 has 16 residues. Germline values: CDR1 KGHSH, CDR2 LQKENI. This CDR3 is CASSPPSLAADYEQYF. Here the CDR3 DNA reads TGTGCCAGCTCACCACCATCACTAGCGGCAGACTACGAGCAGTACTTC.